This T cell receptor (beta chain) was sequenced for a study of blood T cells in healthy people across ages. Overall study results and limits: Aged donors had fewer naive CD4+ cells and lower diversity than long-lived donors. The recorded TCR beta diversity per million T cells decreased in a roughly linear manner with age.

Of note for this clonotype: Its antigen is not identified.

The CDR3 totals 17 residues. In each sample, at least 6.5 million PBMCs were isolated. Alongside a J-beta primer mix, a sample-barcoded 5' primer served in a second PCR lasting roughly 6 to 11 cycles. TCRdb passed the 5' RACE reads through MiXCR, listing each CDR3 protein once. The table includes 1,100,000 or so distinct CDR3 sequences, more than 35% detected once. The gene calls are TRBV12-3 or TRBV12-4 and TRBJ2-7, with a weak D call TRBD1 (6 bases). The closer fit of TRBJ2-5 to the DNA end suggests the J call may be wrong. This receptor was identified in a woman aged 55-70 years in good health. Sequencing was carried out using blood. CDR3 sequence (DNA): TGTGCCAGCAGTTTAGCGAGGGCAGGGGATAGGGAAGAGACCCAGTACTTC. It translates to CASSLARAGDREETQYF.